The clone carrying this TCR beta chain appeared many times. No antigen is known for it. The sample comes from a study of T cell repertoires in cytomegalovirus infection. The wider study: Indications of both CMV infection and matching HLA type were provided by public TCR beta signatures.

TCRdb recomputed calls from the reads with MiXCR, one row per CDR3 protein. The table lists hundreds of thousands of distinct CDR3 sequences, 20% to 25% of them singletons. Broader study findings: Clonotype analysis showed dominance of the ex vivo response by HLA-C-restricted CMV-specific TCR beta clonotypes. Identification of carriers of CMV plus the relevant HLA was performed using cumulative public TCR beta family frequency.

The sample taken for sequencing was CD8+ T cells from PBMCs. The sequence was collected from a human donor in good health (CMV status not recorded). Some clones in this sample may be carry-over from other donors' samples.

The CDR3 nucleotides are TGTGCCAGCAGCTTCGCGGGGGAGTACGGAGATACGCAGTATTTT. It is translated as CASSFAGEYGDTQYF. This sequence joins TRBV7-9 and TRBJ2-3, with 7 bases fitting TRBD2. The CDR3 runs 15 residues. CDR1 SEHNR and CDR2 FQNEAQ come from the germline V gene (reference sequence). With 3 bases clipped from V and 5 bases from J, the junction kept 8 bases outside the gene matches.